This T cell receptor (beta chain) was profiled in a study of cytomegalovirus exposure and HLA in healthy donors. This CDR3 comprises 15 residues. Germline CDR1 and CDR2: MNHNY and SVGAGI (reference sequence). The V segment lost 6 bases and the J segment 8 bases; nucleotides outside the gene matches: 7. The PCR ran on 60 Vbeta and 13 Jbeta primers. Profiling relied on immunoSEQ multiplex PCR, and the TCRdb table lists in-frame clones only, not all of them. The data contain under 200,000 clones, 82% of them singletons. The sequencing sample was made of PBMCs. The rearrangement joins TRBV6-6 to TRBJ2-1, with TRBD2 matching 13 bases. The receptor comes from a girl aged 10 to 17 in good health and CMV-seropositive. The CDR3 sequence is CASRTGTSGVYEQFF. The DNA of the CDR3 is TGTGCCAGCAGGACGGGGACTAGCGGGGTGTATGAGCAGTTCTTC.